This is a list of T cell receptor beta chains from one sample in a study of blood T cell repertoires in COVID-19. TCRdb's table, derived via immunoSEQ multiplex PCR, lists solely in-frame clones and lacks some. The table lists roughly 130,000 clones, around 87% of them singletons. The sequencing sample was made of peripheral blood. The receptors were sampled from a woman aged 60 to 75 with acute or convalescent COVID-19. The CDR3 runs from the conserved cysteine through the conserved F or W. The order of the fields is V gene, J gene, CDR3 protein.

v_gene: TRBV7-8; j_gene: TRBJ2-5; CDR3aa: CASSGTLETQYF
v_gene: TRBV28; j_gene: TRBJ1-6; CDR3aa: CASSFLLNSPLHF
v_gene: TRBV28; j_gene: TRBJ1-5; CDR3aa: CASSYTGTGRRGQPQHF
v_gene: TRBV25-1; j_gene: TRBJ1-2; CDR3aa: CASSARQAEGLYGYTF
v_gene: TRBV5-8; j_gene: TRBJ2-2; CDR3aa: CASSTDRIKGLRTGELFF
v_gene: TRBV5-1; j_gene: TRBJ1-1; CDR3aa: CASRPLQGTNTEAFF
v_gene: TRBV11-2; j_gene: TRBJ1-1; CDR3aa: CASSSQQRGTEAFF
v_gene: TRBV5-1; j_gene: TRBJ1-3; CDR3aa: CASSLELLGSSGNTIYF
v_gene: TRBV13; j_gene: TRBJ2-3; CDR3aa: CASSSLAGAPDTQYF
v_gene: TRBV4-1; j_gene: TRBJ2-1; CDR3aa: CASSLPSAGGNHNEQFF
v_gene: TRBV15; j_gene: TRBJ1-2; CDR3aa: CATSLDRTYGYTF